This record concerns one TCR beta chain sequence. Its antigen is not known. The CDR3 totals 12 residues. From germline, CDR1 is MNHNY and CDR2 SVGAGI (reference sequence). This sample is part of a study of monozygotic twins with inflammatory bowel disease. Study-wide results and limits: No difference was seen in repertoire similarity between concordant and discordant twins, possibly from limited power.

From whole blood, total RNA was isolated without any sorting of T cells. Every TCR library used approximately 4,000 ng of total RNA. TCRdb reprocessed the 5' RACE reads and stores each CDR3 protein as one record, lacking DNA. This sample lists roughly 320,000 distinct CDR3 sequences; its ten largest clones have about 5%. The clonotype originates from a human donor with ulcerative colitis or Crohn's disease, or a healthy co-twin of an affected twin (not recorded which). The V call is TRBV6-6, the J call TRBJ2-1. The material sequenced was blood. The CDR3 is CASRLGRSEQFF.